This is a list of T cell receptor beta chains from one sample in a study of OX40 agonist ivuxolimab in advanced cancers. Data came from immunoSEQ multiplex PCR; TCRdb stores just in-frame clones and leaves some out. The top ten hold more than 15% of the sample, which has around 53,000 clones, over 90% seen once. Sequences were derived from CD4+ or CD8+ T cells sorted from blood, sampled in a trial of the OX40 agonist ivuxolimab. These receptors all come from an adult with an advanced solid tumor such as melanoma, head and neck, liver or kidney cancer. Each CDR3 is given with its conserved first and last residue. D genes are given only for firm matches.

v_call: TRBV25-1
d_call: TRBD1
j_call: TRBJ1-5
cdr3_aa: CASKRTGDNQPQHF

v_call: TRBV14
d_call: -
j_call: TRBJ2-5
cdr3_aa: CASSQRRGETQYF

v_call: TRBV11-2
d_call: -
j_call: TRBJ2-1
cdr3_aa: CASSFSNYNEQFF

v_call: TRBV10-3
d_call: -
j_call: TRBJ2-7
cdr3_aa: CAISPGVNYEQYF

v_call: TRBV20-1
d_call: -
j_call: TRBJ2-7
cdr3_aa: CSARESYEQYF

v_call: TRBV9
d_call: TRBD1
j_call: TRBJ2-1
cdr3_aa: CASSDPERRDRGSYNEQFF

v_call: TRBV7-8
d_call: -
j_call: TRBJ2-7
cdr3_aa: CASSTDPGAYEQYF

v_call: TRBV28
d_call: -
j_call: TRBJ2-2
cdr3_aa: CASRRGTGELFF

v_call: TRBV29-1
d_call: TRBD1
j_call: TRBJ2-2
cdr3_aa: CSVGQGAHWELFF

v_call: TRBV4-1
d_call: -
j_call: TRBJ2-3
cdr3_aa: CASQSGNSSTDTQYF

v_call: TRBV7-8
d_call: TRBD1
j_call: TRBJ2-1
cdr3_aa: CASSGQVANEQFF

v_call: TRBV10-3
d_call: -
j_call: TRBJ1-2
cdr3_aa: CAISESSGADGYTF

v_call: TRBV7-9
d_call: -
j_call: TRBJ2-7
cdr3_aa: CASSSQGAQVGEQYF

v_call: TRBV4-3
d_call: TRBD2
j_call: -
cdr3_aa: CASSPRGGTSGYYEQYF

v_call: TRBV10-2
d_call: TRBD2
j_call: TRBJ2-1
cdr3_aa: CASSELPGTSNQFNEQFF

v_call: TRBV27
d_call: TRBD2
j_call: TRBJ2-7
cdr3_aa: CASSLIYGGKAEQYF

v_call: TRBV7-8
d_call: -
j_call: TRBJ2-7
cdr3_aa: CASSFGQYEQYF

v_call: TRBV9
d_call: TRBD1
j_call: TRBJ2-7
cdr3_aa: CASSPSNRGAYEQYF

v_call: TRBV7-3
d_call: -
j_call: TRBJ1-1
cdr3_aa: CASSLWGDTEAFF

v_call: TRBV4-3
d_call: -
j_call: TRBJ2-7
cdr3_aa: CASSQVSGAYEQYF

v_call: TRBV9
d_call: -
j_call: TRBJ2-2
cdr3_aa: CASQTSETNTGELFF

v_call: TRBV19
d_call: TRBD1
j_call: TRBJ2-7
cdr3_aa: CASSPGTGSYEQYF

v_call: TRBV5-4
d_call: -
j_call: TRBJ2-3
cdr3_aa: CASSLEGGPDTQYF

v_call: TRBV13
d_call: TRBD2
j_call: TRBJ2-1
cdr3_aa: CASSLSLAGVHEQFF

v_call: TRBV5-1
d_call: TRBD2
j_call: TRBJ2-7
cdr3_aa: CASSSPTSGNIYEQYF

v_call: TRBV9
d_call: TRBD2
j_call: TRBJ2-1
cdr3_aa: CASSPPRGGSMDQFF

v_call: TRBV6-1
d_call: -
j_call: TRBJ1-2
cdr3_aa: CASSVDYGYTF

v_call: TRBV28
d_call: -
j_call: TRBJ1-4
cdr3_aa: CASNYRGAREKLFF

v_call: TRBV13
d_call: TRBD1
j_call: TRBJ2-7
cdr3_aa: CASSPGQGGYEQYF

v_call: TRBV12-5
d_call: TRBD1
j_call: TRBJ2-7
cdr3_aa: CASGLDEDRGSSYEQYF

v_call: TRBV29-1
d_call: TRBD2
j_call: TRBJ2-7
cdr3_aa: CSVERTSGVRYEQYF

v_call: TRBV5-6
d_call: -
j_call: TRBJ2-7
cdr3_aa: CASSLLTRGSPQYEQYF

v_call: TRBV19
d_call: TRBD1
j_call: TRBJ2-7
cdr3_aa: CASSIGLGTGFSEQYF

v_call: TRBV28
d_call: TRBD1
j_call: TRBJ2-7
cdr3_aa: CASSLSGTGIYEQYF

v_call: TRBV7-9
d_call: -
j_call: TRBJ2-5
cdr3_aa: CASSLTPGNLQETQYF

v_call: TRBV9
d_call: TRBD1
j_call: TRBJ2-7
cdr3_aa: CASSGSAWDRTYEQYF

v_call: TRBV25-1
d_call: -
j_call: TRBJ2-7
cdr3_aa: CASSEGAIPSYEQYF

v_call: TRBV2
d_call: -
j_call: TRBJ1-1
cdr3_aa: CASREGPEAFF

v_call: TRBV4-1
d_call: -
j_call: TRBJ1-1
cdr3_aa: CASSQDEGWSTEAFF

v_call: TRBV27
d_call: -
j_call: TRBJ2-5
cdr3_aa: CASRFGQGPQETQYF

v_call: TRBV28
d_call: -
j_call: TRBJ2-1
cdr3_aa: CASSRLVSGINEQFF

v_call: TRBV7-8
d_call: TRBD1
j_call: TRBJ2-5
cdr3_aa: CASSLDPRTGDGETQYF